The next 2 T cell receptor beta chains were all read from a single sample in a study of blood T cell repertoires in COVID-19. The assay was immunoSEQ multiplex PCR, and TCRdb's table has in-frame clones only and misses some. The sample lists 200,000 or so clones, 80% to 90% seen once, with over 2% in the top ten. The sequencing input was peripheral blood. The receptors were sampled from a woman between 50 and 59 years old with acute or convalescent COVID-19.

This clone appeared once. This chain uses TRBV2 with TRBJ2-1, with TRBD2 identical over 7 bases. The germline gives CDR1 SNHLY, CDR2 FYNNEI. V dropped 6 bases and J dropped 9; count of bases not matched to a gene: 14. This CDR3 contains 15 residues. The CDR3 reads CASSYRLALVVEQFF. DNA for the CDR3: TGTGCCAGCAGCTATCGACTAGCCCTCGTTGTTGAGCAGTTCTTC.

As to this clone: Other DNA sequences in the same sample also yield this CDR3. The rearrangement joins TRBV12-5 to TRBJ1-3, with D possibly matching TRBD1 (5 bases). V lost 3 bases and J 0 bases, leaving 6 bases between the germline ends. The CDR3 contains 14 residues. Germline V gives CDR1 LGHNT, CDR2 FRNRAP. The CDR3 nucleotides are TGTGCTAGTGGTTTAGGGGTCTCTGGAAACACCATATATTTT. It is translated as CASGLGVSGNTIYF. Full variable domain (rest looked up from reference TRBV12-5 and TRBJ1-3): DARVTQTPRHKVTEMGQEVTMRCQPILGHNTVFWYRQTMMQGLELLAYFRNRAPLDDSGMPKDRFSAEMPDATLATLKIQPSEPRDSAVYFCASGLGVSGNTIYFGEGSWLTVV.